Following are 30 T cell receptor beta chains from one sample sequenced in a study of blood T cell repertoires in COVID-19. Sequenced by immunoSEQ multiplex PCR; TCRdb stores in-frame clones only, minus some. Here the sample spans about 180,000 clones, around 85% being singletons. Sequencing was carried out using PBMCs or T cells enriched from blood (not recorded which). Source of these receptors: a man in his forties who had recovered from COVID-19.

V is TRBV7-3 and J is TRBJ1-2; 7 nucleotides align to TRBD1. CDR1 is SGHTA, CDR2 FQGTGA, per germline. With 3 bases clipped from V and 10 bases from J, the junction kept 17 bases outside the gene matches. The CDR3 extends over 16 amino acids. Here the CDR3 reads CASSFQPRQGAGNYTF. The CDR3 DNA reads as TGTGCCAGCAGCTTCCAACCTCGACAGGGCGCCGGGAACTACACCTTC.

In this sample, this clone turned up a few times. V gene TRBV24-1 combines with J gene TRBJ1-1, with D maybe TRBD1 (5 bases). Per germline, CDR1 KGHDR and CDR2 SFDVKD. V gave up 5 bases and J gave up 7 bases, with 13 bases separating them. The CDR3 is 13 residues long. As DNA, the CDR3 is TGTGCCACCAGTGGGGGCCCCGGCAGTGAAGCTTTCTTT. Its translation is CATSGGPGSEAFF.

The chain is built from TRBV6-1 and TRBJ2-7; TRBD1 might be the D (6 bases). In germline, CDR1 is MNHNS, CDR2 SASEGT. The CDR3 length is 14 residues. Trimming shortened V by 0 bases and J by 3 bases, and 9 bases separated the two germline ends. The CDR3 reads CASSEAWGHYEQYF. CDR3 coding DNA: TGTGCCAGCAGTGAAGCGTGGGGACACTACGAGCAGTACTTC.

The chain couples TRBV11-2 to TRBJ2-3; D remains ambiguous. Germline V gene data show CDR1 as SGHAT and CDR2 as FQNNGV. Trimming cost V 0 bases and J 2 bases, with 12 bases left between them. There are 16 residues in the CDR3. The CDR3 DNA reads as TGTGCCAGCAGCTTAGATTATGAAGCATACACAGATACGCAGTATTTT. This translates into CASSLDYEAYTDTQYF. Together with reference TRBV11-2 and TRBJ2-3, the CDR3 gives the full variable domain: EAGVAQSPRYKIIEKRQSVAFWCNPISGHATLYWYQQILGQGPKLLIQFQNNGVVDDSQLPKDRFSAERLKGVDSTLKIQPAKLEDSAVYLCASSLDYEAYTDTQYFGPGTRLTVL.

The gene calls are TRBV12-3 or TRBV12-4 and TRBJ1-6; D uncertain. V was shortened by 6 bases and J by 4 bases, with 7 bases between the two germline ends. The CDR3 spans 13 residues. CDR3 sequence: CASSREYNSPLHF. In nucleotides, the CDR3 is TGTGCCAGCAGCCGGGAGTATAATTCACCCCTCCACTTT.

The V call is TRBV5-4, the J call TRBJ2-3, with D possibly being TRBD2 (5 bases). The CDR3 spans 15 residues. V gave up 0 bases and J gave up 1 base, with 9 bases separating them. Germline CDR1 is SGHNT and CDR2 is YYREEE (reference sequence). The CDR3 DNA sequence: TGTGCCAGCAGCTTGGACGGGAAAGGCACAGATACGCAGTATTTT. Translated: CASSLDGKGTDTQYF. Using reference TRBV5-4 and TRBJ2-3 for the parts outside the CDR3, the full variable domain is ETGVTQSPTHLIKTRGQQVTLRCSSQSGHNTVSWYQQALGQGPQFIFQYYREEENGRGNFPPRFSGLQFPNYSSELNVNALELDDSALYLCASSLDGKGTDTQYFGPGTRLTVL.

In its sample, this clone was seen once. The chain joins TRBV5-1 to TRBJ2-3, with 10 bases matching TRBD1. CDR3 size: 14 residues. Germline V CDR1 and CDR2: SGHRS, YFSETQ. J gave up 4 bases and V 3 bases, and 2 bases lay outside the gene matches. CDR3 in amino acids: CASSSGQGSDTQYF. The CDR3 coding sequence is TGCGCCAGCAGCTCGGGACAGGGGTCAGATACGCAGTATTTT. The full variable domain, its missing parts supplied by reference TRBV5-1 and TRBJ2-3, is KAGVTQTPRYLIKTRGQQVTLSCSPISGHRSVSWYQQTPGQGLQFLFEYFSETQRNKGNFPGRFSGRQFSNSRSEMNVSTLELGDSALYLCASSSGQGSDTQYFGPGTRLTVL.

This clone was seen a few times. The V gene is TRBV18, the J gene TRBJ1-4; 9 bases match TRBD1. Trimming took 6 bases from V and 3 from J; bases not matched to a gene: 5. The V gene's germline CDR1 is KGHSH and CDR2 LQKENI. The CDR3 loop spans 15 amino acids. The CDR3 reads CASSRQGVPNEKLFF. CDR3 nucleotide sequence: TGTGCCAGCTCGCGACAGGGGGTGCCTAATGAAAAACTGTTTTTT.

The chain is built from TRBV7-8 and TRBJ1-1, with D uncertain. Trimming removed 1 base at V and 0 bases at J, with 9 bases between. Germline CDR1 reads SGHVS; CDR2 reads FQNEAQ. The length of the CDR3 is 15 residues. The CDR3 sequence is CASSLVRFMNTEAFF. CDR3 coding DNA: TGTGCCAGCAGCTTAGTACGGTTTATGAACACTGAAGCTTTCTTT.

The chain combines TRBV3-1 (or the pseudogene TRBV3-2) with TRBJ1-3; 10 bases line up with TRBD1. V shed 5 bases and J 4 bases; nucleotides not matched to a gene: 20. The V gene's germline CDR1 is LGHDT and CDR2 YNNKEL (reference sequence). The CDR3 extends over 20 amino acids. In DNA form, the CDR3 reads TGTGCCAGCAGCGAAAAAAGACAGGGGGCCTATCCGGGCCCCGGAAACACCATATATTTT. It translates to CASSEKRQGAYPGPGNTIYF.

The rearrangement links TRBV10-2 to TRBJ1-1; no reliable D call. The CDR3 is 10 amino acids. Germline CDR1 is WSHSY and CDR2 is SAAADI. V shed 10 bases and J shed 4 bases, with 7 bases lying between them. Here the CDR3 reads CATPGTEAFF. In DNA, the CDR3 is TGCGCCACCCCGGGCACTGAAGCTTTCTTT.

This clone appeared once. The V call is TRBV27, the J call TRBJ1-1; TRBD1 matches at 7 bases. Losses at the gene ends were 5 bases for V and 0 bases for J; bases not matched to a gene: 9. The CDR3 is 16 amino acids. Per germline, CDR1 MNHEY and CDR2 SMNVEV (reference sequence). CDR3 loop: CASSPVPGQMNTEAFF. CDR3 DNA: TGTGCCAGCAGTCCTGTACCGGGACAGATGAACACTGAAGCTTTCTTT.

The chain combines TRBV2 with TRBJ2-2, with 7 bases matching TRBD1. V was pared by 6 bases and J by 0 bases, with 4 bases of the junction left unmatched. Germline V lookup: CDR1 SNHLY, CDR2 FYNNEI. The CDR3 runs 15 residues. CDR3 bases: TGTGCCAGCAGGGAACAGGGGACGAACACCGGGGAGCTGTTTTTT. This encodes CASREQGTNTGELFF.

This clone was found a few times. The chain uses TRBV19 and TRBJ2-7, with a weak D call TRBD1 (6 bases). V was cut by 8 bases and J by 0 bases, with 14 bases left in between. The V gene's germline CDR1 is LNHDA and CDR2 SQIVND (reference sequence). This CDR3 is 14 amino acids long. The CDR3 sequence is CASGQTGSSYEQYF. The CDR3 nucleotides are TGTGCCAGTGGCCAGACAGGATCCTCCTACGAGCAGTACTTC.

The CDR3, as DNA: TGTGCCAGCAGTAGTAGCGGGGTGAACACAGATACGCAGTATTTT. Protein sequence: CASSSSGVNTDTQYF. This chain uses TRBV2 with TRBJ2-3, with 8 bases lining up with TRBD2. Germline V gene sequence: CDR1 SNHLY, CDR2 FYNNEI. The trim removed 5 bases at V and 2 bases at J, leaving 6 bases unmatched. The CDR3 is 15 residues long. The full variable domain, its missing parts supplied by reference TRBV2 and TRBJ2-3, is EPEVTQTPSHQVTQMGQEVILRCVPISNHLYFYWYRQILGQKVEFLVSFYNNEISEKSEIFDDQFSVERPDGSNFTLKIRSTKLEDSAMYFCASSSSGVNTDTQYFGPGTRLTVL.

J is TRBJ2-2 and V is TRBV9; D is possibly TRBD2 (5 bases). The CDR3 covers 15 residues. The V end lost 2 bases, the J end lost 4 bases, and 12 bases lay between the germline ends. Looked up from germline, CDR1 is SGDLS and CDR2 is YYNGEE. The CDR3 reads CASSVRPEGTGELFF. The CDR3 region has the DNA TGTGCCAGCAGCGTCCGCCCCGAGGGCACCGGGGAGCTGTTTTTT.

DNA for the CDR3: TGTGCCAGCAGTTTGTCGGTGTTTGCCCCTAGCGATACGCAGTATTTT. This codes for CASSLSVFAPSDTQYF. The chain recombines TRBV27 with TRBJ2-3; a weak D match, TRBD2 (5 bases). V was clipped by 3 bases and J by 6 bases, with 19 bases between them. CDR3 length: 16 amino acids. CDR1 MNHEY and CDR2 SMNVEV come from the germline V gene (reference sequence).

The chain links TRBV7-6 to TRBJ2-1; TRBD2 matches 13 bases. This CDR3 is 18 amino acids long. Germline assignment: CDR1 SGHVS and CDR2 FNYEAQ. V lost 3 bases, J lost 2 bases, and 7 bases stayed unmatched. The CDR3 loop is CASSLGTSGNRPYNEQFF. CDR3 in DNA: TGTGCCAGCAGCTTGGGGACTAGCGGGAATAGGCCCTACAATGAGCAGTTCTTC.

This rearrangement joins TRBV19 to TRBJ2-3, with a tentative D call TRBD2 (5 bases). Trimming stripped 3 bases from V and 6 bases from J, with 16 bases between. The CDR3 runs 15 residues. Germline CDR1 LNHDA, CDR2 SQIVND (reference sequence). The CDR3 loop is CASSIPGLLRDTQYF. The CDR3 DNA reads TGTGCCAGTAGTATTCCCGGACTTCTCCGGGATACGCAGTATTTT. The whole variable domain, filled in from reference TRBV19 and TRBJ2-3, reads DGGITQSPKYLFRKEGQNVTLSCEQNLNHDAMYWYRQDPGQGLRLIYYSQIVNDFQKGDIAEGYSVSREKKESFPLTVTSAQKNPTAFYLCASSIPGLLRDTQYFGPGTRLTVL.

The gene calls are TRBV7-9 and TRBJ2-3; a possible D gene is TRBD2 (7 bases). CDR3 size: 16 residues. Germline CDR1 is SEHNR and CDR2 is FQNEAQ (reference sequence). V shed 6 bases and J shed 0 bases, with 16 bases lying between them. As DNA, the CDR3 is TGTGCCAGCAGTCCTCTGGGGGGGGCTAGCACAGATACGCAGTATTTT. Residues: CASSPLGGASTDTQYF.

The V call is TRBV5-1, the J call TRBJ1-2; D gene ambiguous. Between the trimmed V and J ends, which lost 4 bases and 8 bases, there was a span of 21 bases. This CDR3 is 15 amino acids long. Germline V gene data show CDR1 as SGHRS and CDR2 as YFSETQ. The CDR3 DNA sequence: TGCGCCAGCAGCCCGGTGGTGGGGAGTGGAGGGGGCTACACCTTC. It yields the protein CASSPVVGSGGGYTF.

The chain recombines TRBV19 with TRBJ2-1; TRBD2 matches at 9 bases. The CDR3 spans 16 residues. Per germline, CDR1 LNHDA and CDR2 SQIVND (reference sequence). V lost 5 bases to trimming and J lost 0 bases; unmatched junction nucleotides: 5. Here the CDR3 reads CASSFGSGSSYNEQFF. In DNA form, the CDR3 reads TGTGCCAGTAGTTTCGGTAGCGGGAGCTCCTACAATGAGCAGTTCTTC.

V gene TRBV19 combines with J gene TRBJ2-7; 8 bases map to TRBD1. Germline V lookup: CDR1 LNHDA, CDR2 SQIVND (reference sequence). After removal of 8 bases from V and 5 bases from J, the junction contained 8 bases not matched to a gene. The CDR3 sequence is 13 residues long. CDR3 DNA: TGTGCCAGTCAGTCAGGGGGCATGGACGAGCAGTACTTC. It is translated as CASQSGGMDEQYF.

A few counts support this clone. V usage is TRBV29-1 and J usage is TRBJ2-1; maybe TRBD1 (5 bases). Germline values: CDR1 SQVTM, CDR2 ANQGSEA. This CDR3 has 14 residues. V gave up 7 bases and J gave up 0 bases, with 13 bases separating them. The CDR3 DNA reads TGCAGCGCGGAGACAGAGGCCTCCTACAATGAGCAGTTCTTC. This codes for CSAETEASYNEQFF.

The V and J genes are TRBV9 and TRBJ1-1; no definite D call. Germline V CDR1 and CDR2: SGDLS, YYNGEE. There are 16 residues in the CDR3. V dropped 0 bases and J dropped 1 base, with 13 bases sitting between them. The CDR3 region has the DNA TGTGCCAGCAGCGTAGAGGAACTATCGGGGAACACTGAAGCTTTCTTT. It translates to CASSVEELSGNTEAFF.

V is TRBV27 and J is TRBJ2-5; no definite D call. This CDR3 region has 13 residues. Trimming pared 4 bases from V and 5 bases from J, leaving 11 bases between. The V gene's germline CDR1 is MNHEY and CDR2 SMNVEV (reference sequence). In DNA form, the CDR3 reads TGTGCCAGCAGTTCGGCCGGGTGGGAGACCCAGTACTTC. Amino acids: CASSSAGWETQYF.

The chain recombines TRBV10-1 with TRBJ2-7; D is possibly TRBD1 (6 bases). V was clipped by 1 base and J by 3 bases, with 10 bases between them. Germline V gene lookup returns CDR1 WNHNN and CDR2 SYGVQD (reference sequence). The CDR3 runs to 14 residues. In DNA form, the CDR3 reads TGCGCCAGCAGTGAGTGGGTAGGGGGCTACGAGCAGTACTTC. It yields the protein CASSEWVGGYEQYF.

CDR3 sequence (DNA): TGTGCCAGCAGCTTAGTGTCATCCGGTTACGAGCAGTACTTC. Its translation: CASSLVSSGYEQYF. The chain couples TRBV11-2 to TRBJ2-7; D is unresolved. Looked up from germline, CDR1 is SGHAT and CDR2 is FQNNGV. V lost 1 base, J lost 4 bases, and 11 bases lay in between. This CDR3 spans 14 amino acids.

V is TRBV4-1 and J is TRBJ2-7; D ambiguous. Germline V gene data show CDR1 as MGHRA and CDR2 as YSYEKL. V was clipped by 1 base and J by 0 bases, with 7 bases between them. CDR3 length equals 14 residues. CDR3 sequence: CASSQVQISYEQYF. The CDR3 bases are TGCGCCAGCAGCCAAGTGCAGATCTCCTACGAGCAGTACTTC.

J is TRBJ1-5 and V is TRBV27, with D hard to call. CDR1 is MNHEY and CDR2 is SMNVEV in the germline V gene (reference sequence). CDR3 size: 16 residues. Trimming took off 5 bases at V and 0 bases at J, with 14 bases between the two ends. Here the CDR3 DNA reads TGTGCCAGCAGTCTGTATGCGGGGTATAGCAATCAGCCCCAGCATTTT. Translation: CASSLYAGYSNQPQHF.